The rows below give T cell receptor beta chains drawn from one sample of a study of tumor and adjacent non-tumor tissue in lung cancer. TCRdb recomputed calls from the multiplex PCR reads with MiXCR, one row per CDR3 protein. The data contain about 79,000 distinct CDR3 sequences, approximately 72% of them singletons. The sequencing sample was made of lung tumor tissue. These receptors were collected from a woman aged 35 to 49 with non-small cell lung cancer. Both conserved end residues are part of each CDR3. D genes are given only for firm matches. Expanded clones get a size class; other rows say once, few or many, or leave the size out.

TRBJ2-5 | TRBV20-1 | TRBD2 | few | TGCAGTGCTCCGGAAAGCGGGAGGGGGGAGACCCGGTACTTC | CSAPESGRGETRYF
TRBJ1-1 | TRBV4-1 | TRBD1 | NA | TGTGCCAGCAGCCAGGGGTCAGGGGGGTGGATGAACACTGAAGCTTTCTTT | CASSQGSGGWMNTEAFF
TRBJ2-6 | TRBV28 | TRBD1 | NA | TGTGCCAGCAGCCCAGGGGGCTCTGGGACCAACGTCCCGACTTTC | CASSPGGSGTNVPTF
TRBJ1-3 | TRBV11-2 | NA | once | TGTGCCAACAGCCGAGTGTCCGGGAACACCATATATTTC | CANSRVSGNTIYF
TRBJ1-5 | TRBV7-9 | NA | NA | TGTGCCAGCAGTGCCCAAGTCAATCAGCCCCAGCATTTT | CASSAQVNQPQHF
TRBJ2-1 | TRBV29-1 | NA | NA | TGCAGCGTTGCTAGACTAGTGAACTCCAATGAGCAGCTTTTC | CSVARLVNSNEQLF
TRBJ2-3 | TRBV6-5 | NA | many | TGTGCCAGCAGTTACTCTTGGAGTAGCACAGATACGCAGTATTTT | CASSYSWSSTDTQYF
TRBJ2-1 | TRBV6-6 | NA | NA | TGTGCCAGCACGGGTATTTTGGAGACCCAGTTCTTC | CASTGILETQFF
TRBJ2-1 | TRBV6-1 | NA | NA | TGTGCCGGCAGTGAACTCGATCTTAATGAGCAGTTCTTC | CAGSELDLNEQFF
TRBJ2-7 | TRBV4-2 | TRBD2 | NA | TGTACCAGCGGCCAAGAGGGGCGGAGCGGGAGTTACGAGCAGTACTTC | CTSGQEGRSGSYEQYF
TRBJ2-3 | TRBV11-2 | NA | NA | TGTGCCAGTAGCACACAAGATACGCAGTATTTT | CASSTQDTQYF
TRBJ2-1 | TRBV29-1 | TRBD2 | NA | TGCAGCGTCCCCTGGGGCGGGAGGTCAGGAGAGCAGTTCTTC | CSVPWGGRSGEQFF
TRBJ1-6 | TRBV12-3/TRBV12-4 | NA | many | TGTGCCAGCAGACGTGGGGATTCACCCCTCCACTTT | CASRRGDSPLHF
TRBJ2-1 | TRBV29-1 | NA | NA | TGCAGCGTGGTAAGTGGGATTAGCGCTCTACTCAATGAGCAGTTCTTC | CSVVSGISALLNEQFF
TRBJ1-6 | TRBV6-1 | NA | NA | TGTGTCACCAGACACGGACACGGTAATCCACCCCTCCACTTT | CVTRHGHGNPPLHF
TRBJ1-3 | TRBV11-3 | NA | once | TGTGCCAGCAGCTTAGATCCCTGTGGCATCATATATTTT | CASSLDPCGIIYF
TRBJ1-1 | TRBV6-6 | NA | NA | TGTGCCAGCAGTTACTCCCCCCACCGAACGAACACTCAAGCTTTCTTT | CASSYSPHRTNTQAFF
TRBJ1-2 | TRBV6-5 | NA | NA | TGTGCCAGCAGTTACCGGTCGGATCTATCGAGCTACACCTTC | CASSYRSDLSSYTF
TRBJ1-1 | TRBV5-1 | NA | NA | TGCGCCAGTAGCCCAACTCCCAATGGGAACACTGAAGCTTTCTTT | CASSPTPNGNTEAFF
TRBJ2-2 | TRBV24-1 | NA | NA | TGTGCCACCATTGAATACACCAACACCGGGGAGCTGTTTTTT | CATIEYTNTGELFF
TRBJ2-7 | TRBV28 | NA | NA | TGTGCCAGCAGTTTGAGTCGGAGCTATGAGCAGTACTTC | CASSLSRSYEQYF
TRBJ1-1 | TRBV11-3 | NA | once | TGTGCCAGCAGATTTGAGGGGCGTTATGGGACCACCGAAACTTTCTTT | CASRFEGRYGTTETFF
TRBJ2-7 | TRBV6-2/TRBV6-3 | NA | NA | TGTGCCAGCACCACAAGGGGCTCCGGGGGTCCAAGGGACGAGCAGTACTTC | CASTTRGSGGPRDEQYF
TRBJ1-1 | TRBV28 | NA | many | TGTGCCAGCAGTTCGAGCGGTGAAGCTTTCTTT | CASSSSGEAFF
TRBJ1-2 | TRBV20-1 | NA | NA | TGCAGTGCTAAAGCCACAGACGGCATAGGTAGCTACACCTTC | CSAKATDGIGSYTF
TRBJ1-5 | TRBV6-2/TRBV6-3 | NA | NA | TGTGCCAGCTCTTTGTGGGACTCCACAGATACGCAGCATTTT | CASSLWDSTDTQHF
TRBJ2-7 | TRBV12-3/TRBV12-4 | NA | NA | TGTGCCAGCAGTTTGTTGAACGAGCAGTACTTC | CASSLLNEQYF
TRBJ2-5 | TRBV11-3 | NA | NA | TGTGCCAGCTGCCTCGAAGGAGAGACCCGGTACTTC | CASCLEGETRYF
TRBJ1-2 | TRBV28 | TRBD1 | many | TGTGCCAGCAGTTTAGCCGTCGGGAGGGGGCAGGTTGGCTACACCTTC | CASSLAVGRGQVGYTF
TRBJ1-4 | TRBV6-6 | NA | NA | TGTGCCAGCAATTACTCGATCTTGGAGGGGGGTGAGAAACTGTTTTTT | CASNYSILEGGEKLFF
TRBJ2-2 | TRBV28 | NA | NA | TGTGCCAGCAGTTACGGGACTGATACCGGGGAGCTGTTTTTT | CASSYGTDTGELFF
TRBJ2-3 | TRBV12-3/TRBV12-4 | NA | NA | TGTACCAGCAGTTCTCGGGGGTCAACTCCCCAGTATTTT | CTSSSRGSTPQYF
TRBJ2-1 | TRBV5-1 | NA | NA | TGCGCCAGTCGAGCATGGGAAACCTACAATGAGCAGTTCTTC | CASRAWETYNEQFF
TRBJ2-2 | TRBV5-4 | NA | once | TGTGTCAGTGAAGGACTACAAACGGAACAAAACACCGGGGAGCTGTTTTTT | CVSEGLQTEQNTGELFF
TRBJ2-5 | TRBV2 | TRBD2 | NA | TGTGCCAGCAGGGTAGCGGGAGAATCAACGGAGACCCAGTACTTC | CASRVAGESTETQYF
TRBJ1-1 | TRBV12-3/TRBV12-4 | NA | once | TGTGCCTGTAGGCCGGACAGAACCACTGAAGCTTTCTTT | CACRPDRTTEAFF
TRBJ2-1 | TRBV29-1 | NA | once | TGCAGCGCTGAACCAACCCCCAGCCAGGGAGGTAGAAATGAGCAGTTCTTC | CSAEPTPSQGGRNEQFF
TRBJ2-7 | TRBV28 | TRBD1 | once | TGTGCCAGCAGATCACAGGGGATCAACGAGCAGTACTTC | CASRSQGINEQYF
TRBJ2-7 | TRBV5-4 | TRBD1 | NA | TGTGCCAGCAGTCGGGACAGGACCTACGAACGGTACTTC | CASSRDRTYERYF
TRBJ2-7 | TRBV6-5 | NA | NA | TGTGCCAGCAGCCGAACTAGTTTTTGCTCCTACGAGCAGTACTTC | CASSRTSFCSYEQYF
TRBJ2-1 | TRBV11-1 | TRBD2 | few | TGTGCCAGCAGCCAACCCGGACTAGCCAATCAGCAGTTCTTC | CASSQPGLANQQFF
TRBJ2-7 | TRBV12-3/TRBV12-4 | NA | NA | TGTGCCAGCAGTCGTGGGACTTACGAGCATTACTTC | CASSRGTYEHYF
TRBJ1-6 | TRBV6-5 | NA | NA | TGTGCCAACAGAGACAGGACTGACTCACCCCTCCACTTT | CANRDRTDSPLHF
TRBJ1-3 | TRBV11-3 | NA | NA | TGTGCCAGCAGCCGTTACGAGAACGGTATGAAAGGAAGTACCATATACTTT | CASSRYENGMKGSTIYF
TRBJ2-1 | TRBV29-1 | NA | medium-sized | TGCAGCGCAAATTCAGGGGCGATGGGGCAGTTCTTC | CSANSGAMGQFF